The present T cell receptor (beta chain) was sequenced within a study of CD8+ T cells in alopecia areata. Study summary: Affected scalp percentage determined the severity score of treated patients.

Sample treatment: oral pan-JAK inhibitor, 5-10 mg twice daily. Alopecia areata patients had lesional scalp punch biopsies and peripheral blood taken from them. V gave up 1 base and J gave up 5 bases, with 9 bases separating them. This CDR3 spans 14 amino acids. Germline V gene sequence: CDR1 LGHNT, CDR2 FRNRAP. Following RNA extraction, reverse transcription yielded cDNA that acted as the sequencing template. The repertoire was sequenced with immunoSEQ multiplex PCR; TCRdb's copy has only in-frame clones and lacks some. Of about 190,000 clones in the sample, roughly 60% were seen once. The source of this sequence is a human donor with alopecia areata. The input for sequencing was CD4+ T cells sorted from blood, taken at week 24, from a patient treated with tofacitinib. V gene TRBV12-5 combines with J gene TRBJ1-5, with D possibly matching TRBD1 (5 bases). CDR3 loop: CASGLGLGDQPQHF. DNA for the CDR3: TGTGCTAGTGGTTTGGGGTTGGGGGATCAGCCCCAGCATTTT.